These T cell receptor beta chains were read from a single sample in a study of cytomegalovirus exposure and HLA in healthy donors. Sequencing was performed with immunoSEQ multiplex PCR; in TCRdb, only in-frame clones are kept and a portion is missing. The sample records nearly 95,000 clones, approximately 57% being singletons. Sequencing used PBMCs. The source of these receptors is a woman in her thirties in good health and CMV-seronegative. Both conserved end residues are part of each CDR3. A D gene is named only where the DNA matches it firmly. Size is stated for part of the rows, as once, few or many counts, or as a class when the clone is expanded.

J	size	length	V	D	DNA	CDR3
TRBJ2-2	few	17	TRBV7-2	-	TGTGCCAGCAGCTTAGGCCTCAGGGGATACCAGGCCGGGGAGCTGTTTTTT	CASSLGLRGYQAGELFF
TRBJ1-2	-	14	TRBV4-1	-	TGCGCCAGCAGCCAGGGAGCCGGGTCGTATGGCTACACCTTC	CASSQGAGSYGYTF
TRBJ2-1	-	15	TRBV5-1	TRBD2	TGCGCCAGCAGCCAGGGACTAGCGGCTTACAATGAGCAGTTCTTC	CASSQGLAAYNEQFF
TRBJ2-7	few	13	TRBV7-9	TRBD2	TGTGCCAGCAGCTTACTAGCGGGATACGAGCAGTACTTC	CASSLLAGYEQYF
TRBJ1-4	few	15	TRBV15	-	TGTGCCACCAGCGATAGGGACATCCGGCTTGAAAAACTGTTTTTT	CATSDRDIRLEKLFF
TRBJ2-2	-	16	TRBV11-2	TRBD2	TGTGCCAGCAGCTTCAAGCGGGGGCAGAACACCGGGGAGCTGTTTTTT	CASSFKRGQNTGELFF
TRBJ1-3	few	15	TRBV14	-	TGTGCCAGCAGCCGGGACTTCAGCTCTGGAAACACCATATATTTT	CASSRDFSSGNTIYF
TRBJ1-2	few	14	TRBV6-5	-	TGTGCCAGCAGTTACGGTGGGGGCGGCTATGGCTACACCTTC	CASSYGGGGYGYTF
TRBJ2-1	-	16	TRBV19	TRBD2	TGTGCCAGTAGTAACCCTCCGGACACCCGGGGGGATGAGCAGTTCTTC	CASSNPPDTRGDEQFF
TRBJ1-1	-	15	TRBV21-1	-	TGTGCCAGCAGCGTCCGGGACAGGGGGCAAGGTGGCGCTTTCTTT	CASSVRDRGQGGAFF
TRBJ2-2	-	13	TRBV11-3	-	TGTGCCAGCAGCTTAGATAGTTCCGGGGAGCTGTTTTTT	CASSLDSSGELFF
TRBJ2-7	few	11	TRBV10-3	-	TGTGCCATCAGTGTTCCCGGGGAGCAGTACTTC	CAISVPGEQYF
TRBJ1-4	few	17	TRBV6-1	-	TGTGCCAGCAGTGGCCGGGGAAAGACGGCCGCCCAGGTGGAACTGTTTTTT	CASSGRGKTAAQVELFF
TRBJ2-7	-	15	TRBV14	-	TGTGCCAGCAGCCAAGCGGGACTGCCGGGGAACGAGCAGTACTTC	CASSQAGLPGNEQYF
TRBJ2-7	-	15	TRBV5-4	TRBD1	TGTGCCAGCAGCTCCCCGGGACAGGGGCCCTACGAGCAGTACTTC	CASSSPGQGPYEQYF
TRBJ2-3	-	14	TRBV19	TRBD2	TGTGCCAGTACCCCCGGGACTAGTGGAGATACGCAGTATTTT	CASTPGTSGDTQYF
TRBJ2-2	-	15	TRBV5-6	-	TGTGCCAGCAGCTTGTACAGGAGGGACACCGGGGAGCTGTTTTTT	CASSLYRRDTGELFF
TRBJ1-2	once	12	TRBV6-6	TRBD1	TGTGCCAGCAGCGGACAGGCGTATGGCTACACCTTC	CASSGQAYGYTF
TRBJ2-7	-	13	TRBV15	-	TGTGCCACCAGCAGAGACAGGCGTTACGAGCAGTACTTC	CATSRDRRYEQYF
TRBJ1-2	-	13	TRBV30	TRBD1	TGTGCCTGGAAAGGGGGCGAGAACTATGGCTACACCTTC	CAWKGGENYGYTF
TRBJ1-2	few	13	TRBV7-2	-	TGTGCCAGCAGCTTGGTCCAGGATGGGGGCTACACCTTC	CASSLVQDGGYTF
TRBJ2-2	-	17	TRBV5-1	TRBD2	TGCGCCAGCAGCTCCTGGACTAGCGGGGGGGCGTCCGGGGAGCTGTTTTTT	CASSSWTSGGASGELFF
TRBJ2-7	-	16	TRBV6-6	TRBD1	TGTGCCAGCAGTTACGAGGCCCGGACAGGGCCCTACGAGCAGTACTTC	CASSYEARTGPYEQYF
TRBJ2-1	-	14	TRBV4-2	TRBD2	TGTGCCAGCACTCTGGGGGGGGAGTACAATGAGCAGTTCTTC	CASTLGGEYNEQFF
TRBJ1-4	-	17	TRBV27	TRBD1	TGTGCCAGCACCCGGACAGGGATATTTGCAACTAATGAAAAACTGTTTTTT	CASTRTGIFATNEKLFF
TRBJ2-1	once	17	TRBV15	TRBD2	TGTGCCACCAGCAGATACGGGACTAGCGGGAACCACAATGAGCAGTTCTTC	CATSRYGTSGNHNEQFF
TRBJ2-7	-	10	TRBV10-1	-	TGCGCCAGCAACCCTAACGAGCAGTACTTC	CASNPNEQYF
TRBJ2-7	once	15	TRBV15	TRBD2	TGTGCCACCAGCAGACATCTAGCGGGAGGCTACGAGCAGTACTTC	CATSRHLAGGYEQYF
TRBJ2-1	few	14	TRBV5-6	TRBD2	TGTGCCAGCTGGGGACTAGCGGGAGCAAAAGAGCAGTTCTTC	CASWGLAGAKEQFF
TRBJ2-2	-	15	TRBV11-3	-	TGTGCCAGCAGCCAGAAAGGACTAAATACCGGGGAGCTGTTTTTT	CASSQKGLNTGELFF
TRBJ1-2	once	12	TRBV19	-	TGTGCCAGTACCTGGGCGCCGGTTGGCTACACCTTC	CASTWAPVGYTF
TRBJ1-4	-	15	TRBV7-9	TRBD1	TGTGCCAGCAGCTTAGATGCGACAGGGGAGGAAAAACTGTTTTTT	CASSLDATGEEKLFF
TRBJ1-2	few	15	TRBV27	TRBD1	TGTGCCAGCCTTGGGACAGGGGAACGGAACTATGGCTACACCTTC	CASLGTGERNYGYTF
TRBJ2-1	few	17	TRBV14	-	TGTGCCAGCAGCCAATGGACGCGGGACTTAGGTGACAATGAGCAGTTCTTC	CASSQWTRDLGDNEQFF
TRBJ1-1	-	14	TRBV28	-	TGTGCCAGCAGTTCACAGGGCCTCGACACTGAAGCTTTCTTT	CASSSQGLDTEAFF
TRBJ2-7	-	16	TRBV10-2	-	TGCGCCAGCAGTGAGTCGGGGGCTAGGGCCCCCTACGAGCAGTACTTC	CASSESGARAPYEQYF
TRBJ1-1	-	14	TRBV5-1	-	TGCGCCAGCAGCTCTGGACAGCCTAACACTGAAGCTTTCTTT	CASSSGQPNTEAFF
TRBJ2-7	once	14	TRBV9	TRBD1	TGTGCCAGCAGCGTAGGAGGGACAGGGCTTGAGCAGTACTTC	CASSVGGTGLEQYF
TRBJ1-2	-	14	TRBV6-6	-	TGTGCCAGCAGTTCCGAAACAGGTTACTATGGCTACACCTTC	CASSSETGYYGYTF
TRBJ1-2	-	15	TRBV14	-	TGTGCCAGCAGCCAAGGTCTTCCGAGAAAGTATGGCTACACCTTC	CASSQGLPRKYGYTF
TRBJ2-5	-	17	TRBV7-7	TRBD2	TGTGCCAGCAGCCCGGGACTAGCGGGGGCCCACCGAGAGACCCAGTACTTC	CASSPGLAGAHRETQYF
TRBJ2-1	few	17	TRBV7-3	TRBD1	TGTGCCAGCAGCTTAACTGGGATACAGGGGGCGAATGGCGAGCAGTTCTTC	CASSLTGIQGANGEQFF
TRBJ1-1	-	14	TRBV6-1	-	TGTGCCAGCAGTGAACGAGACAGGAGGCGTATAGCTTTCTTT	CASSERDRRRIAFF
TRBJ2-5	-	14	TRBV19	TRBD1	TGTGCCAGTAGTTCACAGGGGGCGGATGAGACCCAGTACTTC	CASSSQGADETQYF
TRBJ2-1	-	16	TRBV6-5	-	TGTGCCAGCAGTTACTCGACCCGGGGTTGGTACAATGAGCAGTTCTTC	CASSYSTRGWYNEQFF
TRBJ1-2	-	12	TRBV6-1	TRBD1	TGTGCCAGGTATGGGACAGGAGATGGCTACACCTTC	CARYGTGDGYTF
TRBJ2-5	-	14	TRBV5-1	-	TGCGCCAGCAGCTCTCGGGGAACTCAAGAGACCCAGTACTTC	CASSSRGTQETQYF
TRBJ1-2	-	15	TRBV2	-	TGTGCCAGCAGTGAGGCCCAGACACGGGCGGGTGGCTACACCTTC	CASSEAQTRAGGYTF
TRBJ2-2	-	15	TRBV9	-	TGTGCCAGCAGCGTAGACGTCAGGGAGGCCGGGGAGCTGTTTTTT	CASSVDVREAGELFF
TRBJ2-1	-	15	TRBV4-3	-	TGCGCCAGTGGCGCGGCGGGACCCTTCGGAGGTGAGCAGTTCTTC	CASGAAGPFGGEQFF
TRBJ1-2	-	16	TRBV10-3	TRBD1	TGTGCCATCAGTGGTGGGGTTACCGGGACAGGCGATGGCTACACCTTC	CAISGGVTGTGDGYTF
TRBJ2-5	-	16	TRBV18	TRBD1	TGTGCCAGCTCACCATTGGTGACAGGGATTCAAGAGACCCAGTACTTC	CASSPLVTGIQETQYF
TRBJ2-7	-	13	TRBV19	TRBD1	TGTGCCAGTAGTTGGGACAGGGACTACGAGCAGTACTTC	CASSWDRDYEQYF
TRBJ2-5	-	14	TRBV18	-	TGTGCCAGCTCACCGGGCCCCAACCCAGAGACCCAGTACTTC	CASSPGPNPETQYF
TRBJ1-2	few	14	TRBV19	-	TGTGCCAGTATCCCCTCCACAGGGCCCTATGGCTACACCTTC	CASIPSTGPYGYTF